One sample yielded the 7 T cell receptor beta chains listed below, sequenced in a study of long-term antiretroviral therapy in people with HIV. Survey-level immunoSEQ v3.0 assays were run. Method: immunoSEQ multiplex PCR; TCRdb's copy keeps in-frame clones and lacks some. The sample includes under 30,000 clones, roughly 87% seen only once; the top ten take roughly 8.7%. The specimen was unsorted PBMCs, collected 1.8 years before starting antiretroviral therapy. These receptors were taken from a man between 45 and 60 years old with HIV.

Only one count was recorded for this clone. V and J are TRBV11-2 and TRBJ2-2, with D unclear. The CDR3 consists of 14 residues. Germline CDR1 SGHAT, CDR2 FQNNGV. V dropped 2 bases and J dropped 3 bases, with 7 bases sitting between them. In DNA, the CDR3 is TGTGCCAGCAGCTTATTCGGCTACACCGGGGAGCTGTTTTTT. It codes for CASSLFGYTGELFF.

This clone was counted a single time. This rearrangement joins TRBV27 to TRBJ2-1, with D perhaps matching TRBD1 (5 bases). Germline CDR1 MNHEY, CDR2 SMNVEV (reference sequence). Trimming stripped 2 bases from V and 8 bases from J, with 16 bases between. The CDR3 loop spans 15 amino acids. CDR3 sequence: CASSLRPGRVDEQFF. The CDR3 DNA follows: TGTGCCAGCAGTTTACGACCGGGCAGGGTGGATGAGCAGTTCTTC.

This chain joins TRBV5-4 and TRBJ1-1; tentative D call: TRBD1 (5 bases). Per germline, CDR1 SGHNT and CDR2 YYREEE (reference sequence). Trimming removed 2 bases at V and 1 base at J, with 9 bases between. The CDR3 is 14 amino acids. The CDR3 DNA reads TGTGCCAGCAGCTTCCGGGACGGGAACACTGAAGCTTTCTTT. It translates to CASSFRDGNTEAFF. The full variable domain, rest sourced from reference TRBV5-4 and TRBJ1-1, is ETGVTQSPTHLIKTRGQQVTLRCSSQSGHNTVSWYQQALGQGPQFIFQYYREEENGRGNFPPRFSGLQFPNYSSELNVNALELDDSALYLCASSFRDGNTEAFFGQGTRLTVV.

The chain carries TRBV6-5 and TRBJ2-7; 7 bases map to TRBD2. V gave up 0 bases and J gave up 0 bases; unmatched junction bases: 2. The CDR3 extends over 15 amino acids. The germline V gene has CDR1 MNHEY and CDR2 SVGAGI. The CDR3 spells CASSYSTGGSYEQYF. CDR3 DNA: TGTGCCAGCAGTTACTCGACGGGGGGCTCCTACGAGCAGTACTTC.

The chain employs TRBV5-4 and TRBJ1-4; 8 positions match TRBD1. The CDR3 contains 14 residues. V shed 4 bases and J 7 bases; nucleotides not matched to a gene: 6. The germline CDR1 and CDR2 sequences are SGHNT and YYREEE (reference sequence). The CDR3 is CASSLRGRTEKLFF. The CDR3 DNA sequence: TGTGCCAGCAGCCTCAGGGGGCGGACTGAAAAACTGTTTTTT.

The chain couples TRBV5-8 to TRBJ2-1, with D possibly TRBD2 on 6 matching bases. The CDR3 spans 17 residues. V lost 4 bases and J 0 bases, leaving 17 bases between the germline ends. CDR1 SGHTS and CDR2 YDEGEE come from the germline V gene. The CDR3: CASSVVGGDLSYNEQFF. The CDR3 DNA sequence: TGTGCCAGCAGCGTAGTGGGCGGGGATCTCTCCTACAATGAGCAGTTCTTC.

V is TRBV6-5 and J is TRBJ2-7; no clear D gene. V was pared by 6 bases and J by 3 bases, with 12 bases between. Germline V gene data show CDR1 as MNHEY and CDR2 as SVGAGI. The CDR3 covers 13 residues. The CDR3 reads CASRRARNYEQYF. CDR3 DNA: TGTGCCAGCAGAAGGGCACGGAACTACGAGCAGTACTTC.